The present T cell receptor (beta chain) was sequenced within a study of T-cell memory formation after mild COVID-19. Germline V gene sequence: CDR1 LNHDA, CDR2 SQIVND (reference sequence). V gave up 6 bases and J gave up 6 bases; unmatched junction bases: 6. The CDR3 totals 14 residues. Only a few counts were recorded for this clonotype. TCRdb independently ran MiXCR on the 5' RACE reads; one entry per CDR3 protein. The repertoire holds about 110,000 distinct CDR3 sequences, over 10% seen once, with around 25% in the top ten. Sample: PBMCs or a T cell subset sorted from them (not recorded which). The origin of this receptor is an adult woman who had mild COVID-19 (a few samples of this study predate the infection). Cell type and time point are not known. This rearrangement joins TRBV19 to TRBJ2-1; 9 bases line up with TRBD1. DNA for the CDR3: TGTGCCAGTAGGTACAGGGGGCCTATCAATGAGCAGTTCTTC. This sequence encodes CASRYRGPINEQFF.